This is a list of T cell receptor beta chains from one sample in a study of cytomegalovirus exposure and HLA in healthy donors. Measured with immunoSEQ multiplex PCR; TCRdb has only the in-frame clones, and not every one. The data contain roughly 190,000 clones, over 60% of them singletons. Sequences were obtained from PBMCs. The receptors were sampled from a woman in her forties or fifties in good health and CMV-seronegative. Each CDR3 is given with its conserved first and last residue. Fields, in order: clone size, V gene, J gene, D gene, CDR3 protein, CDR3 DNA. The D gene is left open where the match is weak. Clone size is stated in some rows and not others, as once, few, many or a class when expanded.

once	TRBV7-2	TRBJ2-6	.	CASSSSGFGANVLTF	TGTGCCAGCAGTAGTTCGGGGTTTGGGGCCAACGTCCTGACTTTC
.	TRBV5-3	TRBJ1-5	TRBD1	CARSLVPHRGEGQPQHF	TGTGCCAGAAGCTTGGTCCCCCACAGGGGAGAGGGTCAGCCCCAGCATTTT
.	TRBV9	TRBJ1-1	.	CASSVNRENTEAFF	TGTGCCAGCAGCGTAAACAGGGAGAACACTGAAGCTTTCTTT
.	TRBV29-1	TRBJ1-1	.	CSVKGILRSQAFF	TGCAGCGTCAAGGGGATTTTGCGCTCCCAAGCTTTCTTT
.	TRBV27	TRBJ1-1	.	CASSSRPAGDTEAFF	TGTGCCAGCAGTTCGCGACCCGCGGGGGACACTGAAGCTTTCTTT
.	TRBV5-3	TRBJ2-1	TRBD2	CARSLGGLAGNEQFF	TGTGCCAGAAGCTTGGGGGGACTAGCGGGCAATGAGCAGTTCTTC
.	TRBV6-1	TRBJ2-7	TRBD2	CASSVGGTSGTYEQYF	TGTGCCAGCAGTGTCGGTGGGACTAGCGGCACCTACGAGCAGTACTTC
.	TRBV7-9	TRBJ2-5	TRBD1	CASSNQGGGETQYF	TGTGCCAGCAGCAACCAAGGGGGCGGAGAGACCCAGTACTTC
.	TRBV2	TRBJ2-7	.	CASSRDKKAYEQYF	TGTGCCAGCAGCCGGGACAAAAAAGCCTACGAGCAGTACTTC
.	TRBV9	TRBJ2-7	.	CASSVVPNYEQYF	TGTGCCAGCAGCGTAGTACCTAACTACGAGCAGTACTTC
once	TRBV19	TRBJ1-5	.	CASSPGQNNQPQHF	TGTGCCAGTAGCCCTGGGCAGAACAATCAGCCCCAGCATTTT
.	TRBV28	TRBJ1-5	TRBD1	CASRPRDRGQGQPQHF	TGTGCCAGCAGACCCCGGGACAGGGGGCAGGGTCAGCCCCAGCATTTT
.	TRBV4-3	TRBJ2-3	.	CASSQDSGSTDTQYF	TGCGCCAGCAGCCAAGACAGCGGGAGCACAGATACGCAGTATTTT
.	TRBV7-6	TRBJ2-5	TRBD2	CASSLAGLAGTRETQYF	TGTGCCAGCAGCTTAGCAGGGCTAGCGGGGACTAGGGAGACCCAGTACTTC
.	TRBV29-1	TRBJ2-2	.	CSVGMTGNTGELFF	TGCAGCGTCGGGATGACAGGGAACACCGGGGAGCTGTTTTTT
.	TRBV30	TRBJ1-2	.	CAWSPPGSNDYGYTF	TGTGCCTGGAGCCCGCCAGGGTCGAACGACTATGGCTACACCTTC
few	TRBV4-1	TRBJ1-6	TRBD1	CASSQDFGTGGSPLHF	TGCGCCAGCAGCCAAGATTTTGGGACAGGGGGTTCACCCCTCCACTTT
.	TRBV6-5	TRBJ2-7	.	CASSYPGQEQYF	TGTGCCAGCAGTTACCCCGGACAGGAGCAGTACTTC
.	TRBV27	TRBJ2-7	TRBD2	CASSLVAGSSYEQYF	TGTGCCAGCAGTTTAGTAGCGGGGAGCTCCTACGAGCAGTACTTC
.	TRBV18	TRBJ1-2	.	CASSPSGVNYGYTF	TGTGCCAGCTCACCTTCAGGGGTTAACTATGGCTACACCTTC
.	TRBV28	TRBJ2-5	.	CASRHRAWGRNWETQYF	TGTGCCAGCAGGCACAGGGCCTGGGGAAGAAATTGGGAGACCCAGTACTTC
.	TRBV7-2	TRBJ1-1	.	CASSLAQGTTEAFF	TGTGCCAGCAGCTTAGCGCAGGGGACCACTGAAGCTTTCTTT
.	TRBV6-4	TRBJ2-4	.	CASSEGQGIGIQYF	TGTGCCAGCAGTGAAGGGCAGGGGATAGGCATTCAGTACTTC
.	TRBV28	TRBJ2-7	TRBD1	CASSDRDSSYEQYF	TGTGCCAGCAGTGACCGGGACAGCTCCTACGAGCAGTACTTC
.	TRBV7-3	TRBJ2-1	TRBD2	CASSHRFSGRKNEQFF	TGTGCCAGCAGCCACCGGTTTAGCGGGAGAAAGAATGAGCAGTTCTTC
.	TRBV2	TRBJ1-1	.	CASSAFDSLDTEAFF	TGTGCCAGCAGCGCCTTCGACAGCTTAGACACTGAAGCTTTCTTT
once	TRBV5-4	TRBJ2-7	TRBD2	CASSLVTSGRGEQYF	TGTGCCAGCAGCTTGGTAACTAGCGGGAGGGGCGAGCAGTACTTC
few	TRBV18	TRBJ2-7	.	CASSRTASSYEQYF	TGTGCCAGCTCACGGACAGCGTCCTCCTACGAGCAGTACTTC
.	TRBV9	TRBJ2-5	TRBD2	CASSVGLAGVKETQYF	TGTGCCAGCAGCGTCGGACTAGCGGGAGTTAAAGAGACCCAGTACTTC
once	TRBV6-6	TRBJ2-6	.	CASSYLSSGANVLTF	TGTGCCAGCAGTTACCTGAGCTCTGGGGCCAACGTCCTGACTTTC
.	TRBV28	TRBJ1-5	TRBD1	CASRDRNSNQPQHF	TGTGCCAGCAGGGACAGGAATAGCAATCAGCCCCAGCATTTT
few	TRBV10-3	TRBJ2-3	TRBD2	CAISGGSGGNTDTQYF	TGTGCCATCAGTGGCGGCAGCGGGGGGAACACAGATACGCAGTATTTT
.	TRBV27	TRBJ1-1	TRBD1	CASSLGRGRLRRTEAFF	TGTGCCAGCAGTTTGGGTAGGGGGCGATTGAGGAGGACTGAAGCTTTCTTT
.	TRBV28	TRBJ2-7	TRBD2	CASRLAGPGAYEQYF	TGTGCCAGCAGGCTAGCGGGACCAGGGGCCTACGAGCAGTACTTC
.	TRBV6-5	TRBJ1-5	TRBD1	CASSARQGGNQPQHF	TGTGCCAGCAGTGCCCGACAGGGCGGCAATCAGCCCCAGCATTTT
few	TRBV9	TRBJ1-3	.	CASSVAEARGNTIYF	TGTGCCAGCAGCGTAGCTGAAGCACGGGGAAACACCATATATTTT
few	TRBV4-3	TRBJ1-2	.	CASSQDGSAGGYGYTF	TGCGCCAGCAGCCAAGATGGAAGCGCCGGTGGCTATGGCTACACCTTC
.	TRBV20-1	TRBJ1-4	.	CSASTGEKLFF	TGCAGTGCTAGTACAGGTGAAAAACTGTTTTTT
once	TRBV10-2	TRBJ2-1	TRBD2	CASSETALAGGPHEQFF	TGCGCCAGCAGTGAAACCGCACTAGCGGGGGGGCCCCATGAGCAGTTCTTC
.	TRBV29-1	TRBJ2-7	.	CSVPGLDPYEQYF	TGCAGCGTTCCTGGGCTTGACCCCTACGAGCAGTACTTC
.	TRBV19	TRBJ2-4	TRBD2	CASRQASGRALSKNIQYF	TGTGCCAGTAGACAGGCTAGCGGGAGGGCCTTATCCAAAAACATTCAGTACTTC